This T cell receptor beta chain comes out of a study of T cells in Graves' hyperthyroidism and ophthalmopathy. This clonotype has ten or more counts. Trimming removed 4 bases from V and 1 base from J; junction bases left unmatched: 4. Germline-derived CDR1 and CDR2 are LNHNV and YYDKDF (reference sequence). CDR3 length: 16 residues. Amplification targeted TCR beta CDR3 regions from RNA transcripts. The HTBI primer set drove a first-round RT-PCR of the TCR CDR3. MiXCR, applied by TCRdb to the multiplex PCR reads, yields one record per CDR3 protein. The data show 600,000 to 700,000 distinct CDR3 sequences, 45% seen once.

The specimen sequenced was peripheral blood or thyroid tissue (not recorded which). The rearrangement links TRBV15 to TRBJ2-5, with 12 bases lining up with TRBD2. The receptor's source is an adult man with Graves' disease, either hyperthyroidism or ophthalmopathy (not recorded which). The CDR3 loop is CATSTGLAGLQETQYF. The CDR3 DNA is TGTGCCACCAGCACCGGACTAGCGGGACTCCAAGAGACCCAGTACTTC.